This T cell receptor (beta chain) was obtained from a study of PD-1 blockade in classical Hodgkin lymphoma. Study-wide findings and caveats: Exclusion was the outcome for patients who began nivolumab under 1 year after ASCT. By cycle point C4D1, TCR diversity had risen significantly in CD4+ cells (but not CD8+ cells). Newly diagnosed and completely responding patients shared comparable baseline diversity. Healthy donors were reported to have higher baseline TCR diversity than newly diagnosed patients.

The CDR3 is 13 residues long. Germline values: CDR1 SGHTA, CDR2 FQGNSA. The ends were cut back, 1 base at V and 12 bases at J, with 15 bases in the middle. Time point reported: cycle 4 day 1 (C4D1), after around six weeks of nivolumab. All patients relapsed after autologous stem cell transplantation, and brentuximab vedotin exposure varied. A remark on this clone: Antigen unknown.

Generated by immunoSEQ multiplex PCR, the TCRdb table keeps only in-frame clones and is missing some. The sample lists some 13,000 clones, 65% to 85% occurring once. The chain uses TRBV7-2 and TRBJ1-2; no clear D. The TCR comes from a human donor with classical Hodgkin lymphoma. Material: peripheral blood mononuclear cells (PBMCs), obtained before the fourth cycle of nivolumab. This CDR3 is CASSLDFSPSDTF. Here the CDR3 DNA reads TGTGCCAGCAGCTTAGACTTCTCTCCGAGTGACACCTTC.